Sequencing of this TCR beta chain was carried out in a study of blood T cell repertoires in COVID-19. Study information: From the United States, Italy and Spain came samples of acute and convalescent COVID-19.

Trimming took 5 bases from V and 1 from J, leaving 16 bases between them. The CDR3 totals 16 residues. From germline, CDR1 is LGHNT and CDR2 FRNRAP. In the original workflow: Quantification of nucleated cells was approximated via reference gene primer amplification. Measured with immunoSEQ multiplex PCR; TCRdb has only the in-frame clones, and not every one. Clone size and the V and J calls come from that table; the DNA yielded D and trimming. The sample includes about 140,000 clones, 75% to 90% of them seen just once. The V gene is TRBV12-5, the J gene TRBJ2-3, with TRBD2 as a possible D gene (6 bases). The sequence was collected from a woman of 80 years or more with acute or convalescent COVID-19. Source material: peripheral blood. The CDR3 coding sequence is TGTGCTAGTGGTCGCGGGACTTCCGACCGCACAGATACGCAGTATTTT. It codes for CASGRGTSDRTDTQYF.